Detailed here is one T cell receptor beta chain. This specimen belongs to a study of response to subunit inactivated influenza vaccine. The CDR3 sequence is 20 residues long. Germline V gene data show CDR1 as MGHRA and CDR2 as YSYEKL. The V end lost 0 bases, the J end lost 3 bases, and 23 bases lay between the germline ends. TCRdb processed the RT-PCR reads anew with MiXCR; each CDR3 protein has one entry. The sample includes about 540,000 distinct CDR3 sequences, roughly 25% seen only once; the top ten take approximately 3%. These data are also associated with another study on T cells expressing NK-cell markers. That work contributes: The cDNA for TCR beta came from 5'RACE template switching with UMIs.

The rearrangement joins TRBV4-1 to TRBJ2-2; the D gene could be TRBD1 or TRBD2 (6 bases each). The starting material was CD4+ T cells sorted from PBMCs, obtained 11 to 12 days after vaccination. The sequence came from a man aged 50-60 years who received an inactivated influenza vaccine. This chain's CDR3 is CASSQEGERGRLKYTGELFF. In nucleotides, the CDR3 is TGCGCCAGCAGCCAAGAAGGAGAAAGGGGGAGGTTAAAATACACCGGGGAGCTGTTTTTT.